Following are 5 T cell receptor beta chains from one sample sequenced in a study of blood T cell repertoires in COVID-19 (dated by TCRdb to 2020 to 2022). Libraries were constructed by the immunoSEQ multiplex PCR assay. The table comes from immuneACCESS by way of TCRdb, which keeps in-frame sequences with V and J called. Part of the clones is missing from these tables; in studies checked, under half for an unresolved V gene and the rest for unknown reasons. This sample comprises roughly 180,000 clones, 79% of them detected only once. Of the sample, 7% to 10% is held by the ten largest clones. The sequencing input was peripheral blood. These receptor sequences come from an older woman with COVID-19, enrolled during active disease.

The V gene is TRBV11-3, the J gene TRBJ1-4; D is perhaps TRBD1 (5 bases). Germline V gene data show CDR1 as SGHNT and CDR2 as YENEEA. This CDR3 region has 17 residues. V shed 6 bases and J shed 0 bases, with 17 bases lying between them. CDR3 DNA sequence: TGTGCCAGCAGTTCCGAACCCGTGACAGCAACTAATGAAAAACTGTTTTTT. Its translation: CASSSEPVTATNEKLFF.

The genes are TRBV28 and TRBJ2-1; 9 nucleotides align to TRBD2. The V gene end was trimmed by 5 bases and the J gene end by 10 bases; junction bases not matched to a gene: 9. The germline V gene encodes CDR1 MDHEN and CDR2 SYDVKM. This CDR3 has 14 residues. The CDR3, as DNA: TGTGCCAGCAGTCGTAGCGGGGGTATCAGAGAGCAGTTCTTC. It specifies CASSRSGGIREQFF.

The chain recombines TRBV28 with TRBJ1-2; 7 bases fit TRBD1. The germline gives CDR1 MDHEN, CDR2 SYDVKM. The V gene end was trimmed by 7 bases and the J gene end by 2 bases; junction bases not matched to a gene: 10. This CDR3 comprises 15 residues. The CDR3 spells CASTLDRTRNYGYTF. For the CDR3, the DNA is TGTGCCAGCACCCTGGACAGGACGAGAAACTATGGCTACACCTTC.

The CDR3 sequence: CASSDRGQGTQYF. The DNA for the CDR3 is TGTGCCAGCAGTGACAGGGGGCAGGGGACCCAGTACTTC. V is TRBV2 and J is TRBJ2-5; 8 positions agree with TRBD1. Germline lookup yields CDR1 SNHLY and CDR2 FYNNEI. With 3 bases clipped from V and 7 bases from J, the junction kept 4 bases outside the gene matches. This CDR3 is 13 amino acids long. The full variable domain, in which reference TRBV2 and TRBJ2-5 provide the parts outside the CDR3, is EPEVTQTPSHQVTQMGQEVILRCVPISNHLYFYWYRQILGQKVEFLVSFYNNEISEKSEIFDDQFSVERPDGSNFTLKIRSTKLEDSAMYFCASSDRGQGTQYFGPGTRLLVL.

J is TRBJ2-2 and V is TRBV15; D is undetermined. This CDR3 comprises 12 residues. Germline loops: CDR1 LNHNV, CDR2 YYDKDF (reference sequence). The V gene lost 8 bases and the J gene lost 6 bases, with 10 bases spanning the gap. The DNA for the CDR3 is TGTGCCACCCCTGATAGAGCCGGGGAGCTGTTTTTT. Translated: CATPDRAGELFF.